These T cell receptor beta chains were read from a single sample in a study of Ad26.COV2.S vaccination and SARS-CoV-2 variants. Profiling relied on immunoSEQ multiplex PCR, and the TCRdb table lists in-frame clones only, not all of them. This repertoire shows about 480,000 clones, roughly nine tenths found once; its top ten account for around 13%. The sequencing used peripheral blood, collected in a trial of Ad26.COV2.S vaccine versus placebo. Receptors originate from a person aged 18-60 years who received the Ad26.COV2.S COVID-19 vaccine or a placebo. CDR3s include the opening cysteine and the closing phenylalanine or tryptophan. Each record gives: CDR3 DNA, CDR3 protein, D gene, J gene, V gene, CDR3 length, clone size. The D gene is left open where the match is weak. Not all rows give a size; the values are once, few, many and, for expanded clones, a class.

CDR3 DNA: TGTGCCTGGAGCCCGGGACAGTACTATGGCTACACCTTC
CDR3 protein: CAWSPGQYYGYTF
D gene: TRBD1
J gene: TRBJ1-2
V gene: TRBV30
CDR3 length: 13
clone size: .

CDR3 DNA: TGTGCCAGCAGCCAAGTCGGGGGGACTAGCGGTTCCTCGGAGCAGTACTTC
CDR3 protein: CASSQVGGTSGSSEQYF
D gene: TRBD2
J gene: TRBJ2-7
V gene: TRBV3-1/TRBV3-2
CDR3 length: 17
clone size: .

CDR3 DNA: TGCGCCAGCAGCGCCTCCGGGACAGCCTCAGGCTACACCTTC
CDR3 protein: CASSASGTASGYTF
D gene: TRBD1
J gene: TRBJ1-2
V gene: TRBV5-1
CDR3 length: 14
clone size: many

CDR3 DNA: TGTGCCAGCAGCTTAGTTCGACAGGGTGGCGAGCAGTACTTC
CDR3 protein: CASSLVRQGGEQYF
D gene: TRBD1
J gene: TRBJ2-7
V gene: TRBV7-2
CDR3 length: 14
clone size: .

CDR3 DNA: TGTGCCAGCAGCTCCTTGACTAGCGGAAGCTACGAGCAGTACTTC
CDR3 protein: CASSSLTSGSYEQYF
D gene: TRBD2
J gene: TRBJ2-7
V gene: TRBV6-2/TRBV6-3
CDR3 length: 15
clone size: .

CDR3 DNA: TGTGCCAGCAGCCAACAGGGGGCCCCTGAAGCTTTCTTT
CDR3 protein: CASSQQGAPEAFF
D gene: TRBD1
J gene: TRBJ1-1
V gene: TRBV7-9
CDR3 length: 13
clone size: .

CDR3 DNA: TGTGCCAGCTCACCAGGCAGTCAAGAGACCCAGTACTTC
CDR3 protein: CASSPGSQETQYF
D gene: .
J gene: TRBJ2-5
V gene: TRBV18
CDR3 length: 13
clone size: .

CDR3 DNA: TGTGCCAGTAGTATCCCGACTAGCGGGACAACTAGCACAGATACGCAGTATTTT
CDR3 protein: CASSIPTSGTTSTDTQYF
D gene: TRBD2
J gene: TRBJ2-3
V gene: TRBV19
CDR3 length: 18
clone size: .

CDR3 DNA: TGTGCCAGCAGCTTAGTCCCTTCGAACACCGGGGAGCTGTTTTTT
CDR3 protein: CASSLVPSNTGELFF
D gene: .
J gene: TRBJ2-2
V gene: TRBV11-2
CDR3 length: 15
clone size: .

CDR3 DNA: TGCGCCAGCAGCAAAGGGGGCGTAGATGAAAAACTGTTTTTT
CDR3 protein: CASSKGGVDEKLFF
D gene: TRBD1
J gene: TRBJ1-4
V gene: TRBV5-1
CDR3 length: 14
clone size: .

CDR3 DNA: TGTGCCAGCAGTTTGGGACAGGTGGGAGATACGCAGTATTTT
CDR3 protein: CASSLGQVGDTQYF
D gene: TRBD1
J gene: TRBJ2-3
V gene: TRBV27
CDR3 length: 14
clone size: .

CDR3 DNA: TGCGCCAGCAGCTTGTGGCGGGACCACAGACCCGGGGGTGAGCAGTTCTTC
CDR3 protein: CASSLWRDHRPGGEQFF
D gene: .
J gene: TRBJ2-1
V gene: TRBV5-1
CDR3 length: 17
clone size: .

CDR3 DNA: TGTGCCTTCACGGGGGGTTCCTACGAGCAGTACTTC
CDR3 protein: CAFTGGSYEQYF
D gene: TRBD2
J gene: TRBJ2-7
V gene: TRBV30
CDR3 length: 12
clone size: .

CDR3 DNA: TGTGCCAGCCGGCTCCCCCACGCTCACTTGGCGAGCTCCTACAATGAGCAGTTCTTC
CDR3 protein: CASRLPHAHLASSYNEQFF
D gene: .
J gene: TRBJ2-1
V gene: TRBV7-3
CDR3 length: 19
clone size: .

CDR3 DNA: TGTGCCAGCAGCGCCCGCCGGACTAGCGGACGGGAGACCCAGTACTTC
CDR3 protein: CASSARRTSGRETQYF
D gene: TRBD2
J gene: TRBJ2-5
V gene: TRBV9
CDR3 length: 16
clone size: .

CDR3 DNA: TGCGCCAGCAGCCCTGTAGATACGCAGTATTTT
CDR3 protein: CASSPVDTQYF
D gene: .
J gene: TRBJ2-3
V gene: TRBV10-2
CDR3 length: 11
clone size: .

CDR3 DNA: TGTGCCAGTAGGGCCCGGGGTAGCAACAATGAGCAGTTCTTC
CDR3 protein: CASRARGSNNEQFF
D gene: .
J gene: TRBJ2-1
V gene: TRBV19
CDR3 length: 14
clone size: .

CDR3 DNA: TGTGCCAGCAGCTTAAATTCTGCTGCGGGCTACACCTTC
CDR3 protein: CASSLNSAAGYTF
D gene: .
J gene: TRBJ1-2
V gene: TRBV7-3
CDR3 length: 13
clone size: .

CDR3 DNA: TGTGCCAGCAGCCGCGGCTCGACATTACGAATACCGCGGACCCAGTACTTC
CDR3 protein: CASSRGSTLRIPRTQYF
D gene: .
J gene: TRBJ2-5
V gene: TRBV3-1/TRBV3-2
CDR3 length: 17
clone size: few

CDR3 DNA: TGTGCCAGCAGCTTAGGTTCAGGGATCCGAGAGACCCAGTACTTC
CDR3 protein: CASSLGSGIRETQYF
D gene: .
J gene: TRBJ2-5
V gene: TRBV7-2
CDR3 length: 15
clone size: once

CDR3 DNA: TGCGCCAGCAGCTTGGATCGCGGGAGTGCCACCGGGGAGCTGTTTTTT
CDR3 protein: CASSLDRGSATGELFF
D gene: TRBD2
J gene: TRBJ2-2
V gene: TRBV5-1
CDR3 length: 16
clone size: .